The 27 T cell receptor beta chains below were found in one sample sequenced in a study of Graves' ophthalmopathy and Graves' hyperthyroidism. TCR beta CDR3 amplification used RNA transcripts. Investigators did first-round RT-PCR with HTBI primers, then second-round multiplex PCR. Each CDR3 protein gets one entry after TCRdb re-called the multiplex PCR reads with MiXCR. The sample consists of 900,000 to 1,200,000 distinct CDR3 sequences, around a third of them appearing once. The sample was peripheral blood or thyroid tissue (not recorded which). These receptors all stem from an adult man with Graves' hyperthyroidism.

This clonotype was observed a few times. One end of the junction does not line up with germline, which may come from a read error. V gene TRBV10-3 combines with J gene TRBJ1-2; possibly TRBD1 for D (6 bases). Germline values: CDR1 ENHRY, CDR2 SYGVKD. The CDR3 has 15 residues. The CDR3 bases are TGTGCCAGCAGTCCTCAAGGACAGATGTACTATGGCTACACCTTC. Its protein is CASSPQGQMYYGYTF.

In its sample, this clonotype was seen a few times. The V and J genes are TRBV9 and TRBJ2-2; 9 positions match TRBD1. Germline V gene data show CDR1 as SGDLS and CDR2 as YYNGEE. J gave up 4 bases and V 3 bases, and 10 bases lay outside the gene matches. The CDR3 consists of 17 residues. The CDR3 reads CASSEGGTGITTGELFF. CDR3 nucleotides: TGTGCCAGCAGCGAGGGTGGGACAGGGATTACCACCGGGGAGCTGTTTTTT.

This clonotype was seen only once. This could be a read error, since a much larger clone is one nucleotide away. The CDR3 loop reads CSASYRGRVGQPQHF. The CDR3, as DNA: TGCAGTGCTAGTTACAGGGGGCGCGTAGGTCAGCCCCAGCATTTT. The V gene is TRBV20-1, the J gene TRBJ1-5, with TRBD1 matching 9 bases. Trimming cost V 3 bases and J 6 bases; bases outside gene matches: 9. The germline CDR1 and CDR2 sequences are DFQATT and SNEGSKA (reference sequence). The CDR3 extends over 15 amino acids.

The chain couples TRBV10-3 to TRBJ1-5, with a tentative D call TRBD1 (5 bases). The CDR3 totals 17 residues. Between the trimmed V and J ends, which lost 3 bases and 4 bases, there was a span of 19 bases. Germline V gene data show CDR1 as ENHRY and CDR2 as SYGVKD. CDR3 loop: CAISEPGLAGGNQPQHF. The CDR3 DNA reads TGTGCCATCAGTGAACCGGGACTAGCGGGAGGGAATCAGCCCCAGCATTTT.

The chain has TRBV12-3 or TRBV12-4 and TRBJ1-6; D possibly corresponds to TRBD1 (6 bases). Trimming took 5 bases from V and 6 from J, leaving 29 bases between them. This CDR3 contains 20 residues. This CDR3 reads CASSRLKGEDFIAPNSPLHF. The CDR3 DNA is TGTGCCAGCAGTCGACTTAAGGGGGAGGACTTTATTGCTCCTAATTCACCCCTCCACTTT.

The chain has TRBV5-1 and TRBJ2-2, with D perhaps given as TRBD1 or TRBD2 (5 bases each). CDR1 is SGHRS, CDR2 YFSETQ, per germline. V lost 3 bases and J lost 5, with 14 bases in between. The CDR3 covers 15 residues. In DNA form, the CDR3 reads TGCGCCAGCAGCTCTGGACAACCGGGGACCGGGGAGCTGTTTTTT. It yields the protein CASSSGQPGTGELFF. Filled out from reference TRBV5-1 and TRBJ2-2, the complete variable domain reads KAGVTQTPRYLIKTRGQQVTLSCSPISGHRSVSWYQQTPGQGLQFLFEYFSETQRNKGNFPGRFSGRQFSNSRSEMNVSTLELGDSALYLCASSSGQPGTGELFFGEGSRLTVL.

This clonotype was counted a few times. The J gene is TRBJ2-2, the V gene TRBV4-2, with D perhaps TRBD2 (5 bases). Germline V gene data show CDR1 as LGHNA and CDR2 as YNFKEQ. V lost 5 bases and J 6 bases, leaving 10 bases between the germline ends. The CDR3 totals 13 residues. DNA for the CDR3: TGTGCCAGCAGCGCCCGGGAAGCCGGGGAGCTGTTTTTT. Protein sequence: CASSAREAGELFF.

J is TRBJ2-7 and V is TRBV7-8, with 10 bases lining up with TRBD2. J gave up 5 bases and V 5 bases, and 12 bases lay outside the gene matches. CDR1 SGHVS and CDR2 FQNEAQ come from the germline V gene. CDR3 length equals 16 residues. The CDR3 here is CASSRRPTLAGNEQYF. DNA of the CDR3: TGTGCCAGCAGCCGCAGGCCCACACTAGCGGGAAACGAGCAGTACTTC. Full variable domain (outside the CDR3, taken from reference TRBV7-8 and TRBJ2-7): GAGVSQSPRYKVAKRGQDVALRCDPISGHVSLFWYQQALGQGPEFLTYFQNEAQLDKSGLPSDRFFAERPEGSVSTLKIQRTQQEDSAVYLCASSRRPTLAGNEQYFGPGTRLTVT.

This rearrangement joins TRBV6-5 to TRBJ1-3, with unresolved D. V gave up 0 bases and J gave up 0 bases, with 15 bases separating them. The CDR3 consists of 18 residues. Germline lookup yields CDR1 MNHEY and CDR2 SVGAGI. The CDR3 DNA is TGTGCCAGCAGTTACTCGAGAGTAGGCGGCTACTCTGGAAACACCATATATTTT. Its protein is CASSYSRVGGYSGNTIYF.

This clonotype was recorded many times. The genes are TRBV5-1 and TRBJ2-7; 8 bases are a match to TRBD1. The V and J ends lost 5 bases and 3 bases, in that order; junction bases with no gene match: 4. The CDR3 covers 13 residues. CDR1 and CDR2 (germline): SGHRS, YFSETQ. The CDR3 here is CASSRDRIYEQYF. The DNA of the CDR3 is TGCGCCAGCAGTCGGGACAGGATCTACGAGCAGTACTTC.

This clonotype was seen many times. The rearrangement joins TRBV29-1 to TRBJ2-7, with a possible D match to TRBD2 (6 bases). Germline V gene data show CDR1 as SQVTM and CDR2 as ANQGSEA. Trimming cost V 7 bases and J 3 bases, with 13 bases left between them. This CDR3 is 12 amino acids long. CDR3 sequence reads: CSAVSGGYEQYF. The CDR3 DNA reads TGCAGCGCTGTTTCCGGGGGCTACGAGCAGTACTTC.

V is TRBV3-1 and J is TRBJ2-5; 7 bases are shared with TRBD1. From germline, CDR1 is LGHDT and CDR2 YNNKEL (reference sequence). The CDR3 is 14 residues long. The J segment lost 6 bases and the V segment lost 1 base, leaving 5 bases of the junction unmatched. Here the CDR3 reads CASSQGDSRKTQYF. DNA of the CDR3: TGTGCCAGCAGCCAAGGGGACAGCAGGAAGACCCAGTACTTC.

This clonotype was observed a handful of times. The rearrangement links TRBV12-3 or TRBV12-4 to TRBJ2-6; tentatively, D is TRBD1 (5 bases). V was shortened by 4 bases and J by 1 base, with 17 bases between the two germline ends. The length of the CDR3 is 18 residues. The CDR3 bases are TGTGCCAGCAGTTCCAGGGAAGGGGAAGCGTCTGGGGCCAACGTCCTGACTTTC. Residues: CASSSREGEASGANVLTF.

In its sample, this clonotype was seen many times. The genes are TRBV7-8 and TRBJ1-2; 8 bases line up with TRBD1. Germline V gives CDR1 SGHVS, CDR2 FQNEAQ. The CDR3 consists of 16 residues. Trimming cost V 4 bases and J 6 bases; bases outside gene matches: 13. CDR3 DNA sequence: TGTGCCAGCAGCTACTATCGACAGGGGTTAGTTCATGGCTACACCTTC. The encoded protein is CASSYYRQGLVHGYTF.

This clonotype was seen many times. This sequence joins TRBV5-1 and TRBJ1-1, with D possibly matching TRBD1 (5 bases). V gave up 3 bases and J gave up 2 bases, with 5 bases separating them. The CDR3 is made up of 12 amino acids. Germline V lookup: CDR1 SGHRS, CDR2 YFSETQ. The CDR3 sequence: CASSWDNTEAFF. As DNA, the CDR3 is TGCGCCAGCAGCTGGGACAACACTGAAGCTTTCTTT.

This clonotype was observed a handful of times. This sequence joins TRBV20-1 and TRBJ1-4; a weak D match, TRBD1 (5 bases). Germline-derived CDR1 and CDR2 are DFQATT and SNEGSKA (reference sequence). The CDR3 has 12 amino acids. Trimming pared 8 bases from V and 8 bases from J, leaving 15 bases between. CDR3 region: CSTGGDVEKLFF. CDR3 nucleotide sequence: TGCAGTACCGGAGGGGACGTCGAAAAACTGTTTTTT.

This clonotype came up once. Possible read error: a much larger clone is one base away. The chain has TRBV7-3 and TRBJ1-1, with unresolved D. The germline CDR1 and CDR2 sequences are SGHTA and FQGTGA. This CDR3 spans 16 amino acids. V gave up 5 bases and J gave up 0 bases, with 16 bases separating them. The CDR3 here is CASSIDIVSMNTEAFF. CDR3 nucleotide sequence: TGTGCCAGCAGCATAGATATCGTCAGTATGAACACTGAAGCTTTCTTT.

This clonotype was picked up one time. The rearrangement joins TRBV5-1 to TRBJ1-4; TRBD1 agrees at 7 bases. After removal of 2 bases from V and 8 bases from J, the junction contained 9 bases not matched to a gene. The V gene's germline CDR1 is SGHRS and CDR2 YFSETQ. The CDR3 spans 15 residues. The CDR3 DNA is TGCGCCAGCAGCTTCTTGGGACAGACTGGAGAAAAACTGTTTTTT. Protein sequence: CASSFLGQTGEKLFF.

As concerns this clonotype: This probably arose from a read error, given a far larger clone one base away. The genes are TRBV5-1 and TRBJ1-1; D call uncertain. The CDR3 totals 14 residues. Trimming took off 2 bases at V and 1 base at J, with 9 bases between the two ends. CDR1 is SGHRS and CDR2 is YFSETQ in the germline V gene. The chain's CDR3 is CASSFGQQNTEAFF. The CDR3, as DNA: TGCGCCAGCAGCTTTGGGCAGCAGAACACTGAAGCTTTCTTT.

This clonotype was recorded a few times. The J gene is TRBJ2-2, the V gene TRBV29-1, with D possibly being TRBD1 (6 bases). This CDR3 comprises 12 residues. Per germline, CDR1 SQVTM and CDR2 ANQGSEA. The V and J ends lost 5 bases and 8 bases respectively, with 12 bases between them. The CDR3 here is CSVQLGTGELFF. The CDR3 nucleotides are TGCAGCGTTCAACTCGGGACAGGGGAGCTGTTTTTT.

This clonotype was detected ten times or more. This chain links TRBV7-8 with TRBJ2-7; TRBD1 matches at 7 bases. The CDR3 is 14 amino acids. J gave up 0 bases and V 3 bases, and 2 bases lay outside the gene matches. Germline loops: CDR1 SGHVS, CDR2 FQNEAQ. CDR3 nucleotide sequence: TGTGCCAGCAGCTTTACAGGGGTCTCCTACGAGCAGTACTTC. This codes for CASSFTGVSYEQYF.

This clonotype was recorded at least ten times. This chain joins TRBV20-1 and TRBJ1-6; TRBD1 aligns across 8 bases. Germline loops: CDR1 DFQATT, CDR2 SNEGSKA (reference sequence). J gave up 9 bases and V 5 bases, and 9 bases lay outside the gene matches. The CDR3 contains 14 residues. This CDR3 reads CSAPDRAIGSPLHF. The CDR3 nucleotides read TGCAGTGCTCCGGACAGGGCTATAGGTTCACCCCTCCACTTT.

This clonotype appeared many times. The chain uses TRBV6-6 and TRBJ2-7; no clear D gene. Germline CDR1 and CDR2: MNHNY and SVGAGI (reference sequence). The V end lost 6 bases, the J end lost 6 bases, and 12 bases lay between the germline ends. The CDR3 runs 12 residues. The CDR3 loop is CASSSSRAEQYF. CDR3 DNA: TGTGCCAGCAGCTCCAGCCGGGCCGAGCAGTACTTC.

At least ten counts were recorded for this clonotype. This chain connects TRBV7-6 to TRBJ2-7; TRBD2 is a possible D gene (5 bases). The V gene's germline CDR1 is SGHVS and CDR2 FNYEAQ. Trimming stripped 5 bases from V and 6 bases from J, with 14 bases between. This CDR3 spans 13 amino acids. The CDR3 nucleotides are TGTGCCAGCAGCGTAACAGAGCTAGCCGAGCAGTACTTC. Protein sequence: CASSVTELAEQYF.

The CDR3 loop reads CASSVDQGDEKLFF. The CDR3 DNA is TGTGCCAGCAGCGTAGACCAGGGAGATGAAAAACTGTTTTTT. V usage is TRBV9 and J usage is TRBJ1-4; D is perhaps TRBD1 (5 bases). V lost 0 bases, J lost 6 bases, and 9 bases lay in between. This CDR3 comprises 14 residues. Germline CDR1 and CDR2: SGDLS and YYNGEE.

The rearrangement uses TRBV29-1 and TRBJ2-7, with TRBD2 matching over 9 bases. Germline loops: CDR1 SQVTM, CDR2 ANQGSEA. The CDR3 sequence is 11 residues long. V was pared by 8 bases and J by 4 bases, with 3 bases of the junction left unmatched. CDR3 sequence reads: CSRGLAYEQYF. In nucleotides, the CDR3 is TGCAGCCGGGGACTAGCATACGAGCAGTACTTC.

In its sample, this clonotype was seen many times. The rearrangement joins TRBV9 to TRBJ2-5, with a tentative D call TRBD1 (5 bases). CDR1 is SGDLS, CDR2 YYNGEE, per germline. Deletions cut 0 bases from V and 3 bases from J, with 12 bases between. The length of the CDR3 is 15 residues. The CDR3 loop is CASSVVPGIEETQYF. The CDR3 DNA reads TGTGCCAGCAGCGTAGTTCCAGGGATCGAAGAGACCCAGTACTTC. Full variable domain (outside the CDR3, taken from reference TRBV9 and TRBJ2-5): DSGVTQTPKHLITATGQRVTLRCSPRSGDLSVYWYQQSLDQGLQFLIQYYNGEERAKGNILERFSAQQFPDLHSELNLSSLELGDSALYFCASSVVPGIEETQYFGPGTRLLVL.